This T cell receptor beta chain was sequenced in a study of monozygotic twins with inflammatory bowel disease (dated by TCRdb to 2018 to 2020). In the study overall: In total, 28 monozygotic twin pairs made up the full study: 19 Danish pairs, all IBD-discordant, plus nine German pairs, of which four were IBD-concordant and five were IBD-discordant. Disease-associated traits were sought mainly through comparisons between IBD patients and their genetically identical healthy co-twins within discordant pairs. Each individual had, on average, about 151 000 unique TCRalpha sequences and 181 000 unique TCRbeta sequences available for analysis. Findings and caveats that apply to the study as a whole: Because patients were on differing immunosuppressive treatments, the repertoires may have picked up extra background noise and inter-individual variability. The analysis was unable to tell different T cell subtypes apart. The results gave no support for a single strong signal or clonotype linked to IBD. Concordant and discordant twins showed no difference in repertoire similarity, possibly because of limited statistical power. Compared with healthy twins, IBD patients had fewer clonotypes in common with other individuals, a difference most pronounced in patients showing signs of disease activity. Measured by the inverse Simpson index, TCRbeta repertoire diversity was lower in IBD patients than in their healthy co-twins.

CDR1 and CDR2 (SGHTS, YDEGEE) derive from the germline V gene. The CDR3 spans 15 residues, from the cysteine through the phenylalanine. No DNA is listed. Worth noting for this clonotype: Its antigen is still unknown.

From each donor, an approximately 2.5 ml peripheral blood sample was collected into PAXgene tubes and stored at -80 degrees C. Without T cell sorting, total RNA was isolated from whole blood using the PAXgene blood miRNA kit on an automated QIAcube. Deep TCRalpha and TCRbeta repertoire profiling with unique molecular barcoding was performed on peripheral blood of monozygotic twin pairs concordant or discordant for inflammatory bowel disease. Smoking habits were recorded for all twin pairs, with individuals classified as current, former or never smokers. The library was made by 5' RACE. For each TCR library, 3,000 to 4,000 ng of total RNA was used. cDNA was synthesized with SMARTScribe reverse transcriptase in eight separate reactions per sample. During cDNA synthesis, template switching was used to introduce unique molecular identifiers that contained a 6-nucleotide sample barcode. Two nested PCRs of about 15 and 9 cycles amplified the TCRalpha and TCRbeta cDNA, and bead purification followed each PCR. Before amplification, the cDNA was both treated with uracil DNA-glycosylase and purified with the QIAquick PCR purification kit. The second PCR added Illumina TruSeq-compatible adapters along with sample-specific barcodes. Library quality and concentration were assessed using TapeStation and Qubit, and roughly 5 ng of each library was pooled. Pooled libraries were sequenced on an Illumina HiSeq2500 single-index Rapid Run with 2 x 100 bp reads and custom sequencing primers. As for the original processing: PCR and sequencing errors were corrected by UMI-based consensus assembly using MiGEC version 1.2.6. MiXCR version 2.1.1 was used to carry out V(D)J alignment, clonotype assembly and CDR3 extraction. To normalise gene usage, clonotype sharing and MAIT/NKT TCR abundance, the top 1000, 10 000 and 20 000 clonotypes in each sample were analysed. After downsampling to 27 000 UMIs, diversity was calculated as the inverse Simpson index using the vegan R package. Paired Mann-Whitney U tests were applied to discordant twin pairs, with Benjamini-Hochberg correction for multiple testing. The reads underwent TCRdb reprocessing, giving one record for each CDR3 protein sequence and no DNA. TCRdb's processing, not the authors', yielded these V and J calls. The sample table includes about 440,000 distinct CDR3 sequences. About 2.4% of the sample goes to the ten largest clones.

This clonotype was obtained from a human donor with ulcerative colitis or Crohn's disease, or a healthy co-twin of an affected twin (not recorded which). The rearranged segments are TRBV5-8 and TRBJ1-4; TCRdb's D call, TRBD1, is unchecked because there is no DNA. Sequencing was carried out using blood. The CDR3 region reads CASSPGTGGDEKLFF.